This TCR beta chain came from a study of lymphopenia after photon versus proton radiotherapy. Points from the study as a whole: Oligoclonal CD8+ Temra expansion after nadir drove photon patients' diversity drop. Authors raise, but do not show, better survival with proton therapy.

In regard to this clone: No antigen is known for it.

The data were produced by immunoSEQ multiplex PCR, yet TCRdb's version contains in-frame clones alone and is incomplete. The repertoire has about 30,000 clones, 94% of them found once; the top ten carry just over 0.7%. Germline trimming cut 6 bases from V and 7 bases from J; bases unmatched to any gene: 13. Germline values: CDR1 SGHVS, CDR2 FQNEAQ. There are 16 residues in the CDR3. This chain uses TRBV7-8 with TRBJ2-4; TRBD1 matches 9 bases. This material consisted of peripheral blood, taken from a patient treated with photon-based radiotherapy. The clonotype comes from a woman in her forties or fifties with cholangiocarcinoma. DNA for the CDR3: TGTGCCAGCAGTTCTACTGACAGGGGGATTTTTAACATTCAGTACTTC. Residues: CASSSTDRGIFNIQYF.